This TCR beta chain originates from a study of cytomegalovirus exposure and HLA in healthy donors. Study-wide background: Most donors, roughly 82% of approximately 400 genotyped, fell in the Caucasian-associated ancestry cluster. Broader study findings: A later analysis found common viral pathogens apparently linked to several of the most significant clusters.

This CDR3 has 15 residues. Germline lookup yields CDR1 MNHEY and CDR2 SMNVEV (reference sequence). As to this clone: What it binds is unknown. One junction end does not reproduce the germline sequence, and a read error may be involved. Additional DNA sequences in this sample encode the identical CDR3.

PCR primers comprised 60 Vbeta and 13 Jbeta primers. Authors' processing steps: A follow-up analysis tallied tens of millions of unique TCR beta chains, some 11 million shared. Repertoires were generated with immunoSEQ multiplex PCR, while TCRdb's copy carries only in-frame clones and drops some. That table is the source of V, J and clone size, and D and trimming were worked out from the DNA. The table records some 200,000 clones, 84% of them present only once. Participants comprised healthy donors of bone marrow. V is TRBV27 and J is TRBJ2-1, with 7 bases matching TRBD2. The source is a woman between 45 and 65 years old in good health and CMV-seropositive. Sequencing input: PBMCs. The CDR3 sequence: CASSFQRGSYNEQFF. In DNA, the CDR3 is TGTGCTAGCAGTTTTCAGCGGGGATCTTACAATGAGCAGTTCTTC.